Sequencing of this T cell receptor (beta chain) was carried out in a study of T cell responses to AZD1222 COVID-19 vaccine. This CDR3 spans 16 amino acids. V lost 4 bases, J lost 0 bases, and 17 bases lay in between. Germline V gene lookup returns CDR1 SGHRS and CDR2 YFSETQ. The method was immunoSEQ multiplex PCR; TCRdb's version includes in-frame clones alone and lacks a portion of them. Among some 130,000 clones listed, 93% were seen once. The specimen was peripheral blood, collected on day 0 of AZD1222 vaccination. The V call is TRBV5-1, the J call TRBJ2-7; D is ambiguous. The TCR sequence derives from an adult in good health. This CDR3 is CASSLGPTTSSYEQYF. The CDR3 nucleotides are TGCGCCAGCAGCCTCGGACCTACTACAAGCTCCTACGAGCAGTACTTC.